A single sample is the source of the 22 T cell receptor beta chains below, sequenced in a study of shared clonotypes between healthy human individuals. Libraries were prepared by immunoSEQ multiplex PCR; TCRdb keeps only in-frame clonotypes and omits some of them. This table holds about 2.2 million clones, over 85% found once. The naive CD8 subset, CD45RO-negative cells positively selected for CCR7, excluded terminally differentiated effector memory CD45RA+ cells. The sequencing sample was made of naive CD8+ T cells from PBMCs. The receptors were sampled from a man between 18 and 29 years old in good health. Some clones in this sample may be carry-over from other donors' samples.

This chain joins TRBV7-2 and TRBJ2-7; TRBD2 agrees at 8 bases. The CDR3 is made up of 17 amino acids. Germline V gene lookup returns CDR1 SGHTA and CDR2 FQGNSA. Unmatched junction bases numbered 16, after V lost 2 bases and J lost 7 bases. CDR3 coding DNA: TGTGCCAGCAGCTTATCGTCACTAGCGGCCCCACCTAAAGAGCAGTACTTC. Encoded protein: CASSLSSLAAPPKEQYF.

The chain has TRBV29-1 and TRBJ2-1; TRBD1 matches 7 bases. The junction had 9 bases not matched to a gene; V was cut back by 7 bases and J by 0 bases. The germline V gene has CDR1 SQVTM and CDR2 ANQGSEA. The CDR3 has 15 amino acids. CDR3 protein: CSGLPRGSSYNEQFF. In DNA form, the CDR3 reads TGCAGCGGCCTACCCAGGGGGAGCTCCTACAATGAGCAGTTCTTC.

The DNA of the CDR3 is TGTGCCATTCAGAGGGGGGAGCAGAACTATGGCTACACCTTC. This gives the protein CAIQRGEQNYGYTF. The chain couples TRBV5-4 to TRBJ1-2; D is possibly TRBD1 (6 bases). Germline CDR1 reads SGHNT; CDR2 reads YYREEE (reference sequence). Trimming shortened V by 9 bases and J by 2 bases, and 17 bases separated the two germline ends. The CDR3 has 14 residues.

V and J are TRBV7-9 and TRBJ2-2; possibly TRBD1 or TRBD2 for D (5 bases each). Germline CDR1 SEHNR, CDR2 FQNEAQ (reference sequence). V lost 2 bases, J lost 2 bases, and 9 bases lay in between. This CDR3 is built from 15 residues. The CDR3 protein is CASSLQGANTGELFF. CDR3 bases: TGTGCCAGCAGCTTACAGGGAGCTAACACCGGGGAGCTGTTTTTT.

The chain uses TRBV7-9 and TRBJ1-2, with D possibly TRBD1 on 5 matching bases. Deletions cut 5 bases from V and 0 bases from J, with 13 bases between. The CDR3 is made up of 15 amino acids. Germline values: CDR1 SEHNR, CDR2 FQNEAQ (reference sequence). The CDR3 spells CASSTDRESNYGYTF. The DNA of the CDR3 is TGTGCCAGCAGCACAGACAGAGAATCTAACTATGGCTACACCTTC.

The chain uses TRBV7-8 and TRBJ2-1; 9 bases match TRBD1. CDR1 SGHVS and CDR2 FQNEAQ come from the germline V gene. CDR3 length: 16 residues. The junction had 11 bases not matched to a gene; V was cut back by 4 bases and J by 7 bases. For the CDR3, the DNA is TGTGCCAGCAGCTCACAGGGGGCGCGATTGGAGAATGAGCAGTTCTTC. Translated: CASSSQGARLENEQFF.

The V call is TRBV6-6, the J call TRBJ2-1; TRBD2 aligns across 11 bases. Germline-derived CDR1 and CDR2 are MNHNY and SVGAGI (reference sequence). The J segment lost 8 bases and the V segment lost 5 bases, leaving 8 bases of the junction unmatched. The CDR3 has 15 amino acids. The CDR3 is CASSTSGRIGYEQFF. CDR3 in DNA: TGTGCCAGCAGTACTAGCGGGAGAATAGGGTATGAGCAGTTCTTC.

About this clone: Other DNA sequences within the sample encode an identical CDR3. J is TRBJ2-1 and V is TRBV28; D gene ambiguous. Deletions cut 3 bases from V and 1 base from J, with 7 bases between. There are 14 residues in the CDR3. Per the germline V gene, CDR1 is MDHEN and CDR2 is SYDVKM. The CDR3 nucleotides read TGTGCCAGCAGTTTTTCGCTTTCCTACAATGAGCAGTTCTTC. Its translation is CASSFSLSYNEQFF. The whole variable domain, filled in from reference TRBV28 and TRBJ2-1, reads DVKVTQSSRYLVKRTGEKVFLECVQDMDHENMFWYRQDPGLGLRLIYFSYDVKMKEKGDIPEGYSVSREKKERFSLILESASTNQTSMYLCASSFSLSYNEQFFGPGTRLTVL.

The chain couples TRBV27 to TRBJ1-1; D is perhaps TRBD1 (5 bases). Germline-derived CDR1 and CDR2 are MNHEY and SMNVEV (reference sequence). There are 15 residues in the CDR3. V lost 6 bases and J 4 bases, leaving 18 bases between the germline ends. The CDR3 is CASSTPGGRSTEAFF. The CDR3 nucleotides read TGTGCCAGCAGCACCCCCGGGGGAAGGAGCACTGAAGCTTTCTTT.

The V call is TRBV5-4, the J call TRBJ1-3; D uncertain. There are 15 residues in the CDR3. Trimming took 0 bases from V and 0 from J, leaving 7 bases between them. Germline CDR1 is SGHNT and CDR2 is YYREEE (reference sequence). CDR3 nucleotide sequence: TGTGCCAGCAGCTTGGTGGGCCTCTCTGGAAACACCATATATTTT. This translates into CASSLVGLSGNTIYF.

CDR3 residues: CASSVGNDGTQYF. The CDR3 DNA reads as TGTGCCAGCAGCGTAGGGAACGACGGTACGCAGTATTTT. The chain combines TRBV9 with TRBJ2-3, with unresolved D. There are 13 residues in the CDR3. V lost 0 bases and J lost 8, with 10 bases in between. From germline, CDR1 is SGDLS and CDR2 YYNGEE.

J is TRBJ1-2 and V is TRBV2, with a tentative D call TRBD1 (5 bases). Trimming took 4 bases from V and 4 from J, leaving 22 bases between them. Germline V gene lookup returns CDR1 SNHLY and CDR2 FYNNEI. The CDR3 length is 17 residues. The CDR3 protein is CASSVGDLDPGVYGYTF. The CDR3 coding sequence is TGTGCCAGCAGTGTGGGGGACCTGGATCCAGGCGTCTATGGCTACACCTTC.

This sequence joins TRBV18 and TRBJ1-1; D ambiguous. The V end was cut by 3 bases, the J end by 8 bases, with 10 bases between. CDR1 is KGHSH and CDR2 is LQKENI in the germline V gene. CDR3 length equals 12 residues. CDR3 residues: CASSPPPSEAFF. The CDR3, as DNA: TGTGCCAGCTCACCCCCCCCTTCCGAAGCTTTCTTT.

Worth noting for this clone: Other nucleotide sequences in the sample specify the same CDR3. The chain employs TRBV5-1 and TRBJ1-2; D is possibly TRBD1 (6 bases). Trimming shortened V by 0 bases and J by 2 bases, and 8 bases separated the two germline ends. Germline V gene lookup returns CDR1 SGHRS and CDR2 YFSETQ. CDR3 length: 14 amino acids. The CDR3 reads CASSLGQGNYGYTF. In nucleotides, the CDR3 is TGCGCCAGCAGCTTGGGGCAGGGGAACTATGGCTACACCTTC.

The chain links TRBV7-9 to TRBJ1-4; D unclear. Germline-derived CDR1 and CDR2 are SEHNR and FQNEAQ (reference sequence). Trimming stripped 0 bases from V and 6 bases from J, with 14 bases between. The CDR3 length is 16 residues. The CDR3: CASSLALLQSHEKLFF. The DNA for the CDR3 is TGTGCCAGCAGCTTAGCGCTCTTGCAGAGTCATGAAAAACTGTTTTTT.

The chain recombines TRBV27 with TRBJ2-1; TRBD1 agrees at 7 bases. J was trimmed by 7 bases and V by 10 bases; bases with no gene match: 13. There are 14 residues in the CDR3. In germline, CDR1 is MNHEY, CDR2 SMNVEV (reference sequence). Here the CDR3 DNA reads TGTGCCACCTCGCGTACAGGGGTCTATAATGAGCAGTTCTTC. This sequence encodes CATSRTGVYNEQFF.

The chain has TRBV19 and TRBJ1-5; a possible D gene is TRBD1 (5 bases). CDR3 length equals 14 residues. CDR1 is LNHDA and CDR2 is SQIVND in the germline V gene (reference sequence). Trimming took off 10 bases at V and 10 bases at J, with 23 bases between the two ends. This chain's CDR3 is CATSWGTKGSPQHF. CDR3 nucleotide sequence: TGTGCCACTTCTTGGGGGACTAAGGGGTCCCCCCAGCATTTT. The entire variable domain, with the rest obtained from reference TRBV19 and TRBJ1-5, is as follows: DGGITQSPKYLFRKEGQNVTLSCEQNLNHDAMYWYRQDPGQGLRLIYYSQIVNDFQKGDIAEGYSVSREKKESFPLTVTSAQKNPTAFYLCATSWGTKGSPQHFGDGTRLSIL.

V and J are TRBV19 and TRBJ1-5; D may be TRBD1 (5 bases). This CDR3 is 14 amino acids long. Germline CDR1 is LNHDA and CDR2 is SQIVND (reference sequence). Trimming took off 5 bases at V and 1 base at J, with 9 bases between the two ends. As DNA, the CDR3 is TGTGCCAGTAGTCTGTGGGACAGCAATCAGCCCCAGCATTTT. As protein: CASSLWDSNQPQHF.

The gene calls are TRBV4-1 and TRBJ2-1, with D uncertain. CDR3 length equals 16 residues. The ends were cut back, 1 base at V and 4 bases at J, with 14 bases in the middle. The germline V gene encodes CDR1 MGHRA and CDR2 YSYEKL. The CDR3 DNA reads as TGCGCCAGCAGCCAAGCTTGGTCCTCAGTTTACAATGAGCAGTTCTTC. It is translated as CASSQAWSSVYNEQFF.

The CDR3 nucleotides are TGTGCCATCAGTGAGGACGGGGTGCCCAGGGTGAACACTGAAGCTTTCTTT. Translated, it gives CAISEDGVPRVNTEAFF. V usage is TRBV10-3 and J usage is TRBJ1-1, with D possibly matching TRBD1 (5 bases). Trimming pared 2 bases from V and 0 bases from J, leaving 16 bases between. The CDR3 contains 17 residues. The germline gives CDR1 ENHRY, CDR2 SYGVKD.

In the case of this clone: Other DNA sequences in this specimen translate into the identical CDR3. The chain uses TRBV27 and TRBJ2-5; tentatively, D is TRBD1 or TRBD2 (6 bases each). The CDR3 has 14 amino acids. Germline V lookup: CDR1 MNHEY, CDR2 SMNVEV (reference sequence). V lost 3 bases and J 5 bases, leaving 13 bases between the germline ends. The CDR3 sequence is CASSFLGGLETQYF. CDR3 nucleotide sequence: TGTGCCAGCAGTTTTCTCGGGGGCCTGGAGACCCAGTACTTC.

This clone was detected only a few times. The J gene is TRBJ1-2, the V gene TRBV11-2, with TRBD1 as a possible D gene (6 bases). The germline V gene has CDR1 SGHAT and CDR2 FQNNGV. The CDR3 loop spans 14 amino acids. V gave up 7 bases and J gave up 3 bases, with 15 bases separating them. This CDR3 reads CASTFQGPYYGYTF. The CDR3 DNA sequence: TGTGCCAGCACCTTTCAGGGGCCCTACTATGGCTACACCTTC. Full variable domain (remainder filled in from reference TRBV11-2 and TRBJ1-2): EAGVAQSPRYKIIEKRQSVAFWCNPISGHATLYWYQQILGQGPKLLIQFQNNGVVDDSQLPKDRFSAERLKGVDSTLKIQPAKLEDSAVYLCASTFQGPYYGYTFGSGTRLTVV.